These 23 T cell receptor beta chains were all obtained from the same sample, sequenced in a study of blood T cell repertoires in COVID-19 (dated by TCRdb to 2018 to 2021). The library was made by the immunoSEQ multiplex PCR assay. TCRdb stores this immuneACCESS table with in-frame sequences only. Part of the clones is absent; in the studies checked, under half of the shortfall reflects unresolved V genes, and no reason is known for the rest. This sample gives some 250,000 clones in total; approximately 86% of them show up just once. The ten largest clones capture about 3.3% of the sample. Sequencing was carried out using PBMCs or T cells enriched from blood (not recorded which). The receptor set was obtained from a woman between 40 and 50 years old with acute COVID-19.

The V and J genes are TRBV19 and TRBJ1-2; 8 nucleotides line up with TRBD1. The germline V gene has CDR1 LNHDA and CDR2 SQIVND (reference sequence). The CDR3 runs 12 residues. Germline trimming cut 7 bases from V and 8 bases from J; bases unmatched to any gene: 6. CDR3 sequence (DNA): TGTGCCAGTACGGACAGGGTTTTCGGCTACACCTTC. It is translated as CASTDRVFGYTF.

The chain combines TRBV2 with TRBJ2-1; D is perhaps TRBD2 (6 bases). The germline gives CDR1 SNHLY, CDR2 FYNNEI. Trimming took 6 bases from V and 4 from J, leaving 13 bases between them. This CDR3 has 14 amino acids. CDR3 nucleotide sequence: TGTGCCAGCAGCCCTAGGCGGGGTTACAATGAGCAGTTCTTC. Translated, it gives CASSPRRGYNEQFF.

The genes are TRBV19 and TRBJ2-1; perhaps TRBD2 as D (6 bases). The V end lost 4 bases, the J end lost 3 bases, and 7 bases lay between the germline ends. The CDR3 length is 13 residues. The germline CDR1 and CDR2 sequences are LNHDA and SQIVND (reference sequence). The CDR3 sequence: CASSTGVYNEQFF. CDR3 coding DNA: TGTGCCAGTAGTACGGGAGTCTACAATGAGCAGTTCTTC.

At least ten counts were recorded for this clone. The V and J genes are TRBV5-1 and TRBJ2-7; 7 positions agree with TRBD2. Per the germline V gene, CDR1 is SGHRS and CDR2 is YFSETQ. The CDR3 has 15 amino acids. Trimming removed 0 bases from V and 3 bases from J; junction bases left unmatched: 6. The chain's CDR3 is CASSLERDGNYEQYF. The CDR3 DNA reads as TGCGCCAGCAGCTTGGAGCGGGACGGGAACTACGAGCAGTACTTC.

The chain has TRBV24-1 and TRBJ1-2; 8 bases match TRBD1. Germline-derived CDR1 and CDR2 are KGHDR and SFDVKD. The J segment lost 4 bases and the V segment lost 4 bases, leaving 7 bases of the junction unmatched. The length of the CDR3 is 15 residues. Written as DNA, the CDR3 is TGTGCCACCAGTGACCCGACAGGGACAGGCTATGGCTACACCTTC. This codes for CATSDPTGTGYGYTF.

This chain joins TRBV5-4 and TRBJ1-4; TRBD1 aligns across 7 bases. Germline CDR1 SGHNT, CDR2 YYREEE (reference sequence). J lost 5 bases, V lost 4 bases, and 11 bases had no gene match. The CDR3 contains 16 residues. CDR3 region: CASSREQGLQNEKLFF. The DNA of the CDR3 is TGTGCCAGCAGCCGCGAACAGGGGCTTCAGAATGAAAAACTGTTTTTT.

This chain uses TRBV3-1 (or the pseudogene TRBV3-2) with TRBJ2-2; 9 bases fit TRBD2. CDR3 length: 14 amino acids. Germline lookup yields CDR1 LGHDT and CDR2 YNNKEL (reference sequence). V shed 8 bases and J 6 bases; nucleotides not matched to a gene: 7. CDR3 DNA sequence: TGTGCCAGCGGGGGAGCGGGAGGTTCCGGGGAGCTGTTTTTT. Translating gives CASGGAGGSGELFF.

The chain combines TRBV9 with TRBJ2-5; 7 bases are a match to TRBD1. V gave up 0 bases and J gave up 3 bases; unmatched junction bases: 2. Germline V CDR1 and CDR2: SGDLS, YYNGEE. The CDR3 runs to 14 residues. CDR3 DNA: TGTGCCAGCAGCGTAGGTACAGGGGAAGAGACCCAGTACTTC. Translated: CASSVGTGEETQYF.

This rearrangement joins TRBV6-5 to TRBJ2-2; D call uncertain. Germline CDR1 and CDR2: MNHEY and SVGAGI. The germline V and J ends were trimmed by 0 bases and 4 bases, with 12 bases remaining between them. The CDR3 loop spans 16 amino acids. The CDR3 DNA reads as TGTGCCAGCAGTTACTCGATTGGGCCGATCACCGGGGAGCTGTTTTTT. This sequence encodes CASSYSIGPITGELFF.

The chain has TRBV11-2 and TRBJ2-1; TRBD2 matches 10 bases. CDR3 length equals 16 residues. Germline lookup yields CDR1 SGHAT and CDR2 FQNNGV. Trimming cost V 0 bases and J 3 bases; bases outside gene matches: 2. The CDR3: CASSLELAGVYNEQFF. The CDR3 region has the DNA TGTGCCAGCAGCTTAGAGCTAGCGGGAGTCTACAATGAGCAGTTCTTC.

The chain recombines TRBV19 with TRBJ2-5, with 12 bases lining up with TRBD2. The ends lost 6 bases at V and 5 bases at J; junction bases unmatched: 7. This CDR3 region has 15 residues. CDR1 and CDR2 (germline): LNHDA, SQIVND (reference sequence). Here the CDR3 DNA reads TGTGCCAGTAGCCAAGGACTAGCGGGATTCGAGACCCAGTACTTC. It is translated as CASSQGLAGFETQYF. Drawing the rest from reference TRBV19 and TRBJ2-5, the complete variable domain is DGGITQSPKYLFRKEGQNVTLSCEQNLNHDAMYWYRQDPGQGLRLIYYSQIVNDFQKGDIAEGYSVSREKKESFPLTVTSAQKNPTAFYLCASSQGLAGFETQYFGPGTRLLVL.

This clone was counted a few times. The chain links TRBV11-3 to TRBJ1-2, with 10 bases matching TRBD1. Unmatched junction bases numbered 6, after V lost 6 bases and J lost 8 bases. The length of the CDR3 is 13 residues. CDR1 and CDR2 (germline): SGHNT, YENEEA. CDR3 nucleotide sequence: TGTGCCAGCAGGCAGACAGGGGGCAACGGCTACACCTTC. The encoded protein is CASRQTGGNGYTF.

The CDR3 loop reads CASSYGQISGNTIYF. CDR3 bases: TGTGCCAGCAGCTATGGACAGATCTCTGGAAACACCATATATTTT. The gene calls are TRBV7-9 and TRBJ1-3, with D possibly being TRBD1 (6 bases). Germline V gene lookup returns CDR1 SEHNR and CDR2 FQNEAQ (reference sequence). Trimming removed 4 bases from V and 0 bases from J, with 10 bases in between. CDR3 length equals 15 residues.

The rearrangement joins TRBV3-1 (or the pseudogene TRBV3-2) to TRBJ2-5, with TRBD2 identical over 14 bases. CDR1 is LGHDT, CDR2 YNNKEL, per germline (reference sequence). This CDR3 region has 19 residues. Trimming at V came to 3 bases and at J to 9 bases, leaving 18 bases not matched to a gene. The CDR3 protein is CASSHTGTSGRPRQGSQYF. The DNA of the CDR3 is TGTGCCAGCAGCCATACCGGGACTAGCGGGAGACCCCGGCAAGGTTCCCAGTACTTC.

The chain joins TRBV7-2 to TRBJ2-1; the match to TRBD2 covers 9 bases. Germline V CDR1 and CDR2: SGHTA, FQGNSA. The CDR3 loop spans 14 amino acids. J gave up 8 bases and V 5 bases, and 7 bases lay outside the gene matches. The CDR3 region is CASSRGLAFDEQFF. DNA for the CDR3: TGTGCCAGCAGCAGAGGACTAGCGTTCGATGAGCAGTTCTTC.

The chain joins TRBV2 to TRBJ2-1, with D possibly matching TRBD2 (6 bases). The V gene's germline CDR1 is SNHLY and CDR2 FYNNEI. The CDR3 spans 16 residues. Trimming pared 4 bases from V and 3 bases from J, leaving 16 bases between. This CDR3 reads CASSGVGEAVYNEQFF. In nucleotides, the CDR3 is TGTGCCAGCAGTGGGGTAGGGGAGGCCGTCTACAATGAGCAGTTCTTC.

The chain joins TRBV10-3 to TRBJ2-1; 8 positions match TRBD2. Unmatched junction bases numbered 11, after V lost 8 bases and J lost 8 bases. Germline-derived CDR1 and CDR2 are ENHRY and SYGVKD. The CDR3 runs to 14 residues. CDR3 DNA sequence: TGTGCCATCCACCCAAGCGGGAGTTATGATGAGCAGTTCTTC. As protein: CAIHPSGSYDEQFF.

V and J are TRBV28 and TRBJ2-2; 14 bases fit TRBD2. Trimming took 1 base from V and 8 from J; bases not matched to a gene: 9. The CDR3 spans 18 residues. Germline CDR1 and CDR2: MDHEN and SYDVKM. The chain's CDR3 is CASSLFPGTSGSSGELFF. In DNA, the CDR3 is TGTGCCAGCAGTTTATTCCCGGGGACTAGCGGGAGTTCGGGGGAGCTGTTTTTT.

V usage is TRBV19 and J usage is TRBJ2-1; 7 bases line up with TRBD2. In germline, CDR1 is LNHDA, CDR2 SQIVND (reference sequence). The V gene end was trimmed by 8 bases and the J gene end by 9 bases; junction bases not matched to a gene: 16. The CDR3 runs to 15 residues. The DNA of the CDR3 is TGTGCCAGTGGGCTTGGGACTACCGGAGGGTCTGAGCAGTTCTTC. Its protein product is CASGLGTTGGSEQFF. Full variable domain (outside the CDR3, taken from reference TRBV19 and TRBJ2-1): DGGITQSPKYLFRKEGQNVTLSCEQNLNHDAMYWYRQDPGQGLRLIYYSQIVNDFQKGDIAEGYSVSREKKESFPLTVTSAQKNPTAFYLCASGLGTTGGSEQFFGPGTRLTVL.

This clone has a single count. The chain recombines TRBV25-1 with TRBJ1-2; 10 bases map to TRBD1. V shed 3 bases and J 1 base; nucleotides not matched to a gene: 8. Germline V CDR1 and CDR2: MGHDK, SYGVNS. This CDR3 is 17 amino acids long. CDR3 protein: CASSEFGGTGVNYGYTF. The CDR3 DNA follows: TGTGCCAGCAGTGAGTTTGGTGGGACAGGGGTTAACTATGGCTACACCTTC.

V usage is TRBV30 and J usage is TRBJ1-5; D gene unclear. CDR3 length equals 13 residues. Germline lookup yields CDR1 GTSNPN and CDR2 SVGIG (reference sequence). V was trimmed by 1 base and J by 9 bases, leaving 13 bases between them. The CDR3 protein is CAWSGEASGPQHF. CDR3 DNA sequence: TGTGCCTGGAGTGGGGAGGCCTCGGGGCCCCAGCATTTT.

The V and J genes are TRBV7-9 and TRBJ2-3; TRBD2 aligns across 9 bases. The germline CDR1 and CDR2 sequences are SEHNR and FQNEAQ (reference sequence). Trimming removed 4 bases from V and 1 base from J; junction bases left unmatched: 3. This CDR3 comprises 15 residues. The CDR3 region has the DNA TGTGCCAGCAGCTCCTGGACTAGCGGCACAGATACGCAGTATTTT. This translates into CASSSWTSGTDTQYF.

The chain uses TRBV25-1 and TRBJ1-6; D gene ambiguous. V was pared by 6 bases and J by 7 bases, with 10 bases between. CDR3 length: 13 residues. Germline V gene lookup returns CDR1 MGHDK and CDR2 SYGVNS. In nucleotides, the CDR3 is TGTGCCAGCAGAGGACTTTTGAATTCACCCCTCCACTTT. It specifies CASRGLLNSPLHF.